This is a list of T cell receptor beta chains from one sample in a study of T cells in Graves' hyperthyroidism and ophthalmopathy. Each CDR3 protein is one row after TCRdb ran MiXCR on the multiplex PCR reads. This sample yields hundreds of thousands of distinct CDR3 sequences, of which approximately 13% are seen a single time; 30% to 35% belongs to the top ten. Sequencing was performed on blood. The receptor set was obtained from a woman aged 35 to 49 with Graves' ophthalmopathy. CDR3s include the opening cysteine and the closing phenylalanine or tryptophan. The D gene is left open where the match is weak. Clone size is given for some rows only: seen once, a few or many times, or a class if the clone is expanded.

TGTGCCAGCAGTTTTGTAGGGGGCACCCTCCACTTT	CASSFVGGTLHF	TRBD1	many	TRBV12-3/TRBV12-4	TRBJ1-6
TGTGCCAGCAGACAAACAGGGGCGAGTAATTCACCCCTCCACTTT	CASRQTGASNSPLHF	TRBD1	many	TRBV6-1	TRBJ1-6
TGCAGTGCTAGAGTAGGGACAGGGTGGAGGGAGACCCAGTACTTC	CSARVGTGWRETQYF	TRBD1	NA	TRBV20-1	TRBJ2-5
TGTGCCATCAGTGTCGGAGGGCTGAAGAACACCGGGGAGCTGTTTTTT	CAISVGGLKNTGELFF	NA	few	TRBV10-3	TRBJ2-2
TGTGCCACCAGTATTACTAGCGGGGGGGCTACAGATACGCGGTATTTT	CATSITSGGATDTRYF	TRBD2	NA	TRBV24-1	TRBJ2-3
TGTGCCAGCAGTTTGACAGGTTTTGACTATGGCTACACCTTC	CASSLTGFDYGYTF	NA	NA	TRBV28	TRBJ1-2
TGTGCCAGCAGCTTATTGGGAGCCGGCTACACCTTC	CASSLLGAGYTF	NA	NA	TRBV11-2	TRBJ1-2
TGTGCCAGCAGCCCTGGAAGGTTCTACAATGAGCAGTTCTTC	CASSPGRFYNEQFF	NA	many	TRBV3-1	TRBJ2-1
TGTGCCAGCAGCAGGACAGGGAGGGAACTGGAGACCCAGTACTTC	CASSRTGRELETQYF	NA	many	TRBV11-2	TRBJ2-5
TGTGCCAGCAGACCAGGGGGGAGGGGTAAAACATATGGCTACACCTTC	CASRPGGRGKTYGYTF	TRBD1	NA	TRBV3-1	TRBJ1-2
TGTGCCAGCACTACAAGAAACACTGAAGCTTTCTTT	CASTTRNTEAFF	NA	few	TRBV7-9	TRBJ1-1
TGCAGTGCTCCGACCTCGGACGGAGACACAGATACGCAGTATTTT	CSAPTSDGDTDTQYF	NA	few	TRBV20-1	TRBJ2-3
TGTGCCAGCAGTTTGGACAATACCTACAATGAGCAGTTCTTC	CASSLDNTYNEQFF	NA	many	TRBV28	TRBJ2-1
TGTGCCAGCAGTTTAAGGGTTGCGGGGGCCCTCGGAGATACGCAGTATTTT	CASSLRVAGALGDTQYF	NA	many	TRBV12-3/TRBV12-4	TRBJ2-3
TGTGCCAGCAGTCCCCCGGGTCCGGGTCGGGTAGATGGCTACACCTTC	CASSPPGPGRVDGYTF	NA	many	TRBV28	TRBJ1-2
TGTGCCTGGTCTCTGAGGAGCACTGAAGCTTTCTTT	CAWSLRSTEAFF	NA	many	TRBV30	TRBJ1-1
TGTGCCAGCAGCTACGCCCTAGCGACGAACACCGGGGAGCTGTTTTTT	CASSYALATNTGELFF	NA	NA	TRBV6-2/TRBV6-3	TRBJ2-2
TGTGCCAGCAGCTTCTCCGGCTGGGCGGCCCCTAATGAAAAACTGTTTTTT	CASSFSGWAAPNEKLFF	NA	few	TRBV11-3	TRBJ1-4
TGTGCCAGCACGTGGGGACGTGGAGCAGATACGCAGTATTTT	CASTWGRGADTQYF	NA	many	TRBV6-1	TRBJ2-3
TGTGCCAGCAGTTTCATTGGGGAAGGGCCCGACACTGAAGCTTTCTTT	CASSFIGEGPDTEAFF	NA	many	TRBV28	TRBJ1-1
TGTGCCAGCAGTTTTGGGACAGCTACTAGCGGGAGTACAGATACGCAGTATTTT	CASSFGTATSGSTDTQYF	TRBD2	NA	TRBV5-5	TRBJ2-3
TGTGCCAGCAGCCGACGAAACCGACAGGGGAGTTCACCCCTCCACTTT	CASSRRNRQGSSPLHF	TRBD1	many	TRBV7-2	TRBJ1-6
TGTGCCAGCACAACGTCAGGGGTTTACACTGAAGCTTTCTTT	CASTTSGVYTEAFF	NA	many	TRBV6-1	TRBJ1-1
TGTGCCAGCAGCTTAGCCCTCTACAATGAGCAGTTCTTC	CASSLALYNEQFF	NA	many	TRBV11-2	TRBJ2-1
TGCGCCAGCAGCTTGATGAGGGACCCCCGGGGAGAGACCCAGTACTTC	CASSLMRDPRGETQYF	NA	NA	TRBV5-1	TRBJ2-5
TGTGCCAGCAGCTTAATGACAGGTGGCTACACCTTC	CASSLMTGGYTF	NA	NA	TRBV11-2	TRBJ1-2
TGTGCCCGCAGGATCGGGGTATATGGCTACACCTTC	CARRIGVYGYTF	NA	NA	TRBV28	TRBJ1-2
TGTGCCAGCAGTTTAACTGGCCCCTATCCCACCATATATTTT	CASSLTGPYPTIYF	NA	many	TRBV28	TRBJ1-3
TGTGCCAGCAGCTTAACCAGGGAAGAGACCCAGTACTTC	CASSLTREETQYF	NA	many	TRBV7-2	TRBJ2-5